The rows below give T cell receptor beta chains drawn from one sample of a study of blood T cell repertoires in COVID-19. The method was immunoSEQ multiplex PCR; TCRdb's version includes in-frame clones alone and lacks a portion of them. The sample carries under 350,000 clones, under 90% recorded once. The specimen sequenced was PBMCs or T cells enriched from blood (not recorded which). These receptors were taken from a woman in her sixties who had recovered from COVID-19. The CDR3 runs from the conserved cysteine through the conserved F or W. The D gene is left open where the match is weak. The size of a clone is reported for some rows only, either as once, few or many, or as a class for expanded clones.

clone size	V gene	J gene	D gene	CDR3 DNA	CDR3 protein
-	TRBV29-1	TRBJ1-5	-	TGCAGCGTTGGGACAGGCAATCAGCCCCAGCATTTT	CSVGTGNQPQHF
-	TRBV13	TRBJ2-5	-	TGTGCCAGCAGCTTACGAGAGACCCAGTACTTC	CASSLRETQYF
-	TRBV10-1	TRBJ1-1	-	TGCGCCAGCAGTGAGCACCGGGGAGGGCCTGAAGCTTTCTTT	CASSEHRGGPEAFF
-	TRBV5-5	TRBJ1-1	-	TGTGCCAGCAGCTTCACGAGGTGGACTGAAGCTTTCTTT	CASSFTRWTEAFF
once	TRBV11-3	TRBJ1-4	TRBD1	TGTGCCAGCAGCTCCGGGACAGGGTGGGAAAAACTGTTTTTT	CASSSGTGWEKLFF
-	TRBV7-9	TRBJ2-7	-	TGTGCCAGCAGTTCGAGGGCCGAGCAGTACTTC	CASSSRAEQYF
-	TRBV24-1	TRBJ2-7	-	TGTGCCACCAGTGATTTGGCTAGCCCCGAGCAGTACTTC	CATSDLASPEQYF
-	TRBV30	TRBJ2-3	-	TGTGCCTGGAGTTTAGGGGGCACAGATACGCAGTATTTT	CAWSLGGTDTQYF
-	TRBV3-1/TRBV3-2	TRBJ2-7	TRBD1	TGTGCCAGCAGCCGATCACAGGGGAACTACGAGCAGTACTTC	CASSRSQGNYEQYF
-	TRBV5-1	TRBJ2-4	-	TGCGCCAGCGGCCCGTCCGCCAAAAACATTCAGTACTTC	CASGPSAKNIQYF
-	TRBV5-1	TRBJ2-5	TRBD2	TGCGCCAGCAGCAAAGGACCCTGGACTAGCGCCCAAGAGACCCAGTACTTC	CASSKGPWTSAQETQYF
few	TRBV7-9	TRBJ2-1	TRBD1	TGTGCCAGCAGCTTGGGTTCCGGGACAGTCTACAATGAGCAGTTCTTC	CASSLGSGTVYNEQFF
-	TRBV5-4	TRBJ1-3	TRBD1	TGTGCCAGCAGCCCCGATGGGACAGGTTCCCTACTGGATTTT	CASSPDGTGSLLDF
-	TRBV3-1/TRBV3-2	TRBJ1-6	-	TGTGCCAGCAGCGAAACCGCTACAGGGAATTCACCCCTCCACTTT	CASSETATGNSPLHF
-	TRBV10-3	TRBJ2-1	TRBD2	TGTGCCATCAGGACGAGCGGGGGGGATTACAATGAGCAGTTCTTC	CAIRTSGGDYNEQFF
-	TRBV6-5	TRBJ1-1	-	TGTGCCAGCATTCTCGGGGGGCCCACTGAAGCTTTCTTT	CASILGGPTEAFF
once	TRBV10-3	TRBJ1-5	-	TGTGCCATTGGACTTATGGGCAATCAGCCCCAGCATTTT	CAIGLMGNQPQHF
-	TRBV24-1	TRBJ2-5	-	TGTGCCACCAGTGGCCAGATCCAAGAGACCCAGTACTTC	CATSGQIQETQYF